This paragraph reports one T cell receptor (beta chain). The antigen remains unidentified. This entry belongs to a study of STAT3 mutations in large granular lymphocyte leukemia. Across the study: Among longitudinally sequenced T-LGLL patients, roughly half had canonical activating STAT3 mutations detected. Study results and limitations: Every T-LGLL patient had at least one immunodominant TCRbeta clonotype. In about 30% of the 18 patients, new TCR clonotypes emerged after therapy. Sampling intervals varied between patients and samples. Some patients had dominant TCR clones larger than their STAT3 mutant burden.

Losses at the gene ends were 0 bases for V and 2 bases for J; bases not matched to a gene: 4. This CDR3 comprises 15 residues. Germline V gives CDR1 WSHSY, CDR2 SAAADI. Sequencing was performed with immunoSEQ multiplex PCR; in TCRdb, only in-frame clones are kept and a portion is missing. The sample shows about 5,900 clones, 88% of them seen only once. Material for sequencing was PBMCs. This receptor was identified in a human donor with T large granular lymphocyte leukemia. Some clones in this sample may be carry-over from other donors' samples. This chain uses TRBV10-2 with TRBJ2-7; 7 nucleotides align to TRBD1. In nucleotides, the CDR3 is TGCGCCAGCAGTGAGTCGAACAGGGGTACCTACGAGCAGTACTTC. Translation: CASSESNRGTYEQYF.